These 30 T cell receptor beta chains were sequenced from one sample in a study of T cell repertoires in aging, cancer and after chemotherapy. Rearranged V-D-J TRB sequences were amplified with a mixed TRB-A/B primer pool. TCRdb itself ran the multiplex PCR reads through MiXCR, one entry per CDR3 protein. The table lists approximately 6,600 distinct CDR3 sequences, about 30% of them singletons. Amplification of TCR beta used genomic DNA extracted from peripheral blood. Sequenced sample: blood. The receptors here all came from a human donor with a blood cancer. The donor label of this sample is uncertain.

Many counts were recorded for this clonotype. The chain links TRBV6-1 to TRBJ1-2; D ambiguous. V was trimmed by 4 bases and J by 4 bases, leaving 7 bases between them. The CDR3 sequence is 12 residues long. Germline-derived CDR1 and CDR2 are MNHNS and SASEGT. The chain's CDR3 is CASSVTVYGYTF. DNA of the CDR3: TGTGCCAGCAGTGTTACCGTCTATGGCTACACCTTC.

By proportion, this clonotype is medium-sized. V and J are TRBV19 and TRBJ2-3; D is perhaps TRBD2 (6 bases). V lost 1 base, J lost 0 bases, and 8 bases lay in between. The CDR3 extends over 15 amino acids. The germline gives CDR1 LNHDA, CDR2 SQIVND (reference sequence). The chain's CDR3 is CASSIGGTSTDTQYF. In nucleotides, the CDR3 is TGTGCCAGTAGTATAGGGGGGACTAGCACAGATACGCAGTATTTT.

The V gene is TRBV6-5, the J gene TRBJ2-3, with a weak D call TRBD1 (6 bases). Germline assignment: CDR1 MNHEY and CDR2 SVGAGI. V was cut by 2 bases and J by 5 bases, with 11 bases left in between. The CDR3 is 14 amino acids. The chain's CDR3 is CASSYQQGGDTQYF. In DNA, the CDR3 is TGTGCCAGCAGTTACCAACAGGGTGGAGATACGCAGTATTTT.

This clonotype was observed a handful of times. CDR3 nucleotide sequence: TGTGCCAGCAGCTCGGGACTAGCGGGGAAAAACACAGATACGCAGTATTTT. This gives the protein CASSSGLAGKNTDTQYF. V gene TRBV7-9 combines with J gene TRBJ2-3; 13 nucleotides agree with TRBD2. Trimming cost V 4 bases and J 2 bases; bases outside gene matches: 6. The CDR3 is 17 residues long. Germline V lookup: CDR1 SEHNR, CDR2 FQNEAQ (reference sequence).

CDR3 amino acids: CASSLDRSSGGYTF. The CDR3 DNA sequence: TGCGCCAGCAGCCTTGACAGATCTTCAGGGGGCTACACCTTC. This chain connects TRBV4-3 to TRBJ1-2; possible D gene TRBD1, 5 bases. The germline V and J ends were trimmed by 4 bases and 8 bases, with 17 bases remaining between them. This CDR3 has 14 amino acids. In germline, CDR1 is LGHNA, CDR2 YSLEER.

The genes are TRBV28 and TRBJ1-1; D is unresolved. V was trimmed by 6 bases and J by 7 bases, leaving 9 bases between them. Germline V gives CDR1 MDHEN, CDR2 SYDVKM. This CDR3 has 11 residues. The CDR3 loop reads CASRVHYEAFF. Here the CDR3 DNA reads TGTGCCAGCAGGGTCCATTATGAAGCTTTCTTT.

There are a few counts of this clonotype. This chain uses TRBV5-1 with TRBJ1-1, with no clear D. The CDR3 is made up of 13 amino acids. Trimming removed 4 bases from V and 1 base from J, with 8 bases in between. Germline V gene sequence: CDR1 SGHRS, CDR2 YFSETQ. CDR3 sequence (DNA): TGCGCCAGCAGCGACTTTGGGAACACTGAAGCTTTCTTT. Protein: CASSDFGNTEAFF.

The chain has TRBV12-3 or TRBV12-4 and TRBJ1-1; a possible D gene is TRBD1 (6 bases). Trimming took 7 bases from V and 1 from J, leaving 16 bases between them. The CDR3 consists of 15 residues. The CDR3 loop is CASTYRERGNTEAFF. As DNA, the CDR3 is TGTGCCAGCACCTACAGGGAGAGAGGGAACACTGAAGCTTTCTTT.

The chain joins TRBV5-5 to TRBJ1-1; D uncertain. Germline CDR1 SGHKS, CDR2 YYEKEE (reference sequence). CDR3 length equals 14 residues. Trimming removed 4 bases at V and 5 bases at J, with 15 bases between. DNA of the CDR3: TGTGCCAGCAGCATAGCGGGGTGGAGGACTGAAGCTTTCTTT. It codes for CASSIAGWRTEAFF.

V is TRBV12-3 or TRBV12-4 and J is TRBJ1-5; a possible D gene is TRBD1 (5 bases). The CDR3 extends over 16 amino acids. Deletions cut 4 bases from V and 1 base from J, with 14 bases between. The CDR3 protein is CASSYRRVDSNQPQHF. The CDR3 bases are TGTGCCAGCAGTTACAGGCGGGTGGACAGCAATCAGCCCCAGCATTTT.

Only one count was recorded for this clonotype. V is TRBV7-2 and J is TRBJ2-7, with 7 bases matching TRBD2. The CDR3 consists of 13 residues. V dropped 5 bases and J dropped 8; count of bases not matched to a gene: 9. Germline CDR1 reads SGHTA; CDR2 reads FQGNSA. The CDR3 coding sequence is TGTGCCAGCAGCCCCAGGGCGGGGGAAAAGCAGTACTTC. Residues: CASSPRAGEKQYF.

Sample share makes this clonotype medium-sized. J is TRBJ1-5 and V is TRBV5-4; D not certain. CDR1 and CDR2 (germline): SGHNT, YYREEE (reference sequence). The CDR3 has 13 amino acids. V was shortened by 4 bases and J by 7 bases, with 12 bases between the two germline ends. CDR3 amino acids: CASSRAIGQPQHF. The CDR3 DNA reads as TGTGCCAGCAGCCGTGCCATTGGACAGCCCCAGCATTTT.

This clonotype was seen only a few times. The chain couples TRBV5-5 to TRBJ1-1; TRBD1 is a possible D gene (6 bases). Per the germline V gene, CDR1 is SGHKS and CDR2 is YYEKEE (reference sequence). CDR3 length: 16 residues. The ends were cut back, 3 bases at V and 2 bases at J, with 17 bases in the middle. The CDR3 bases are TGTGCCAGCAGCTCCCTTTTGGGGGGCGGTAACACTGAAGCTTTCTTT. This encodes CASSSLLGGGNTEAFF.

This chain uses TRBV19 with TRBJ2-1; TRBD2 agrees at 8 bases. CDR3 length: 13 residues. The V gene's germline CDR1 is LNHDA and CDR2 SQIVND (reference sequence). Losses at the gene ends were 4 bases for V and 9 bases for J; bases not matched to a gene: 5. The CDR3 reads CASSKLAGSEQFF. The CDR3 nucleotides read TGTGCCAGTAGTAAATTAGCGGGAAGTGAGCAGTTCTTC. The full variable domain, its missing parts supplied by reference TRBV19 and TRBJ2-1, is DGGITQSPKYLFRKEGQNVTLSCEQNLNHDAMYWYRQDPGQGLRLIYYSQIVNDFQKGDIAEGYSVSREKKESFPLTVTSAQKNPTAFYLCASSKLAGSEQFFGPGTRLTVL.

This clonotype is medium-sized within its sample. The rearrangement uses TRBV29-1 and TRBJ1-2, with TRBD1 matching 11 bases. The trim removed 3 bases at V and 0 bases at J, leaving 6 bases unmatched. The CDR3 sequence is 16 residues long. The germline V gene encodes CDR1 SQVTM and CDR2 ANQGSEA. The CDR3 loop reads CSVEGTGGLANYGYTF. The CDR3 region has the DNA TGCAGCGTTGAGGGGACAGGGGGGCTTGCTAACTATGGCTACACCTTC. The full variable domain, with the rest looked up from reference TRBV29-1 and TRBJ1-2, is SAVISQKPSRDICQRGTSLTIQCQVDSQVTMMFWYRQQPGQSLTLIATANQGSEATYESGFVIDKFPISRPNLTFSTLTVSNMSPEDSSIYLCSVEGTGGLANYGYTFGSGTRLTVV.

The chain has TRBV6-4 and TRBJ2-2; 9 nucleotides match TRBD2. Germline loops: CDR1 MRHNA, CDR2 SNTAGT. J gave up 4 bases and V 0 bases, and 3 bases lay outside the gene matches. The CDR3 runs 16 residues. For the CDR3, the DNA is TGTGCCAGCAGTGACTCCCTAGCGGGGAGCACCGGGGAGCTGTTTTTT. This codes for CASSDSLAGSTGELFF.

In this sample, this clonotype is medium-sized (0.01 to 0.1%). J is TRBJ2-2 and V is TRBV6-5; D could derive from TRBD1 or TRBD2 (6 bases each). Looked up from germline, CDR1 is MNHEY and CDR2 is SVGAGI. V was shortened by 6 bases and J by 2 bases, with 16 bases between the two germline ends. The CDR3 sequence is 16 residues long. CDR3 sequence: CASRDAGGPNTGELFF. The CDR3 DNA reads as TGTGCCAGCAGAGATGCCGGGGGCCCAAACACCGGGGAGCTGTTTTTT.

By share, this clonotype ranks as large. This chain joins TRBV10-2 and TRBJ2-3, with D possibly TRBD1 on 5 matching bases. The ends were cut back, 1 base at V and 1 base at J, with 9 bases in the middle. The CDR3 contains 15 residues. Looked up from germline, CDR1 is WSHSY and CDR2 is SAAADI. CDR3 DNA: TGCGCCAGCAGTGAGTATGGCAGGGGCACAGATACGCAGTATTTT. Translated, it gives CASSEYGRGTDTQYF.

The chain employs TRBV5-1 and TRBJ2-2; tentative D call: TRBD1 (6 bases). The CDR3 loop spans 16 amino acids. The germline CDR1 and CDR2 sequences are SGHRS and YFSETQ. Trimming shortened V by 4 bases and J by 0 bases, and 13 bases separated the two germline ends. This CDR3 is CASSLPGQTNTGELFF. CDR3 nucleotides: TGCGCCAGCAGCCTACCGGGACAAACGAACACCGGGGAGCTGTTTTTT.

This clonotype occurred once. The rearrangement uses TRBV7-9 and TRBJ2-1; D unresolved. The ends were cut back, 6 bases at V and 3 bases at J, with 6 bases in the middle. The CDR3 is 12 residues long. Germline CDR1 and CDR2: SEHNR and FQNEAQ (reference sequence). The CDR3 sequence is CASSRGYNEQFF. In nucleotides, the CDR3 is TGTGCCAGCAGTCGAGGCTACAATGAGCAGTTCTTC.

This clonotype was observed a handful of times. This rearrangement joins TRBV6-2 or TRBV6-3 to TRBJ2-7; 8 bases map to TRBD2. Germline assignment: CDR1 MNHEY and CDR2 SVGEGT. This CDR3 spans 14 amino acids. J was trimmed by 5 bases and V by 4 bases; bases with no gene match: 7. This CDR3 reads CASSLLWRGDEQYF. In DNA form, the CDR3 reads TGTGCCAGCAGTTTACTCTGGCGGGGGGACGAGCAGTACTTC.

CDR3 sequence: CASSDRGTGSGDEQYF. CDR3 nucleotide sequence: TGTGCCAGCAGCGACCGAGGAACGGGAAGTGGCGACGAGCAGTACTTC. The chain combines TRBV11-3 with TRBJ2-7; tentative D call: TRBD2 (5 bases). The CDR3 runs to 16 residues. Trimming shortened V by 5 bases and J by 5 bases, and 22 bases separated the two germline ends. Per germline, CDR1 SGHNT and CDR2 YENEEA.

The V gene is TRBV20-1, the J gene TRBJ2-1; 8 bases are a match to TRBD2. After removal of 5 bases from V and 2 bases from J, the junction contained 8 bases not matched to a gene. Germline CDR1 and CDR2: DFQATT and SNEGSKA (reference sequence). This CDR3 spans 15 amino acids. As DNA, the CDR3 is TGCAGTGCTTCTACCAGCGGGGGACCCTACAATGAGCAGTTCTTC. Residues: CSASTSGGPYNEQFF.

The CDR3: CSARPSGGKFGNSPLHF. CDR3 in DNA: TGCAGTGCTAGGCCCTCCGGAGGGAAGTTCGGAAATTCACCCCTCCACTTT. The chain combines TRBV20-1 with TRBJ1-6; no clear D gene. Germline CDR1 DFQATT, CDR2 SNEGSKA (reference sequence). The CDR3 has 17 residues. Trimming left V 3 bases short and J 7 bases short, with 22 bases between.

This clonotype occurred a few times. The V call is TRBV5-4, the J call TRBJ2-1; D not certain. Germline CDR1 SGHNT, CDR2 YYREEE (reference sequence). The CDR3 is made up of 14 amino acids. Trimming took off 5 bases at V and 2 bases at J, with 11 bases between the two ends. CDR3 nucleotide sequence: TGTGCCAGCAGTCTGAGGCTAGCCTACAATGAGCAGTTCTTC. It codes for CASSLRLAYNEQFF.

The chain recombines TRBV6-2 or TRBV6-3 with TRBJ1-1, with 7 bases fitting TRBD1. The CDR3 is made up of 12 amino acids. CDR1 and CDR2 (germline): MNHEY, SVGEGT. V shed 3 bases and J 11 bases; nucleotides not matched to a gene: 6. The CDR3 DNA follows: TGTGCCAGCAGTTATTTGACAGGGTTGGCTTTCTTT. The encoded protein is CASSYLTGLAFF.

This clonotype was detected a few times. V is TRBV6-4 and J is TRBJ2-1; 9 bases are shared with TRBD2. The CDR3 spans 15 residues. Germline V gives CDR1 MRHNA, CDR2 SNTAGT. Trimming cost V 3 bases and J 7 bases; bases outside gene matches: 7. CDR3 amino acids: CASSDGRGGVNEQFF. CDR3 DNA: TGTGCCAGCAGTGATGGGCGGGGGGGTGTTAATGAGCAGTTCTTC.

This chain uses TRBV30 with TRBJ1-2; 8 bases are a match to TRBD1. Per the germline V gene, CDR1 is GTSNPN and CDR2 is SVGIG (reference sequence). CDR3 length: 15 residues. Trimming took 0 bases from V and 4 from J; bases not matched to a gene: 7. The CDR3 DNA sequence: TGTGCCTGGAGTGTACCCCAGGGGGCTCTCTATGGCTACACCTTC. Its protein is CAWSVPQGALYGYTF.

In this sample, this clonotype turned up a few times. The V and J genes are TRBV5-1 and TRBJ1-3, with D unclear. Deletions cut 0 bases from V and 4 bases from J, with 8 bases between. Germline assignment: CDR1 SGHRS and CDR2 YFSETQ. The CDR3 is 14 amino acids. The CDR3 nucleotides are TGCGCCAGCAGCTTGGCAGGTCTAGGAAACACCATATATTTT. Translating gives CASSLAGLGNTIYF.

This clonotype was counted a few times. V is TRBV6-2 or TRBV6-3 and J is TRBJ1-5, with D possibly matching TRBD1 (5 bases). Trimming took 6 bases from V and 5 from J, leaving 17 bases between them. The CDR3 consists of 15 residues. Germline loops: CDR1 MNHEY, CDR2 SVGEGT. The CDR3 region is CASRGRGRVHQPQHF. As DNA, the CDR3 is TGTGCCAGCAGGGGTCGGGGCAGGGTCCATCAGCCCCAGCATTTT.